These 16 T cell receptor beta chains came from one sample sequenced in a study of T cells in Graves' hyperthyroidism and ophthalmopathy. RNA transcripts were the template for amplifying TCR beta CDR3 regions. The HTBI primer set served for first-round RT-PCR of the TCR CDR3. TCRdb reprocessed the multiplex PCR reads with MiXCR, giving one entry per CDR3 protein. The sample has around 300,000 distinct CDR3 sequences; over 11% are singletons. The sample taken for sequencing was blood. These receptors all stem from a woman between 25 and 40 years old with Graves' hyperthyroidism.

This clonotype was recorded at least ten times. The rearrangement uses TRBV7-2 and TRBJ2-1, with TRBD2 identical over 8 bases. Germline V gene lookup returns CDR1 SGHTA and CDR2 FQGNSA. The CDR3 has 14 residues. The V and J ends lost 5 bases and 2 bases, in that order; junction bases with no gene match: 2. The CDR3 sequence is CASSREGTYNEQFF. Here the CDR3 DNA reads TGTGCCAGCAGCCGGGAGGGAACCTACAATGAGCAGTTCTTC.

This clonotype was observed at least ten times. CDR3 nucleotide sequence: TGTGCCAGCAGTTACTCGATAGTCGGAGGTCGGTACGAGCAGTACTTC. Its translation: CASSYSIVGGRYEQYF. The V gene is TRBV6-2 or TRBV6-3, the J gene TRBJ2-7; the D gene is possibly TRBD2 (5 bases). The CDR3 length is 16 residues. With 0 bases removed from V and 4 bases from J, the gap between germline ends came to 16 bases. CDR1 is MNHEY, CDR2 SVGEGT, per germline.

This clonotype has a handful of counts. CDR3 in amino acids: CSARDGVAGRNTGELFF. The CDR3 DNA follows: TGCAGTGCTAGAGATGGGGTAGCGGGAAGGAACACCGGGGAGCTGTTTTTT. The V and J genes are TRBV20-1 and TRBJ2-2; TRBD2 matches 8 bases. V lost 0 bases to trimming and J lost 1 base; unmatched junction nucleotides: 7. In germline, CDR1 is DFQATT, CDR2 SNEGSKA (reference sequence). There are 17 residues in the CDR3.

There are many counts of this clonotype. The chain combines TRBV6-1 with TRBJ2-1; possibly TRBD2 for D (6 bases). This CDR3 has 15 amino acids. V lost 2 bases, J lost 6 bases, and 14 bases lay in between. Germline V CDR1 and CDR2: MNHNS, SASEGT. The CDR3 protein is CASSERRVQTNEQFF. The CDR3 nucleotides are TGTGCCAGCAGTGAAAGGAGGGTACAGACCAATGAGCAGTTCTTC.

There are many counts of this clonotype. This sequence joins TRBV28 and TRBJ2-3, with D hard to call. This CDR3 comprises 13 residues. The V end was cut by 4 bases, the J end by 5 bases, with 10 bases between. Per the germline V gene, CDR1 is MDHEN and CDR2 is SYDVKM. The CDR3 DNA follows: TGTGCCAGCAGTTCGACGGCGCTAGATACGCAGTATTTT. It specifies CASSSTALDTQYF.

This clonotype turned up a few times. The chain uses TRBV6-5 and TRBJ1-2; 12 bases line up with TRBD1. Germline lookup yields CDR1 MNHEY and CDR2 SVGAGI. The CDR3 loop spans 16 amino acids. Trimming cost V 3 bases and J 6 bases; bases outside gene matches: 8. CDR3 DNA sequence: TGTGCCAGCAGTTATTCCGGGACAGGGGGCGGTGATGGCTACACCTTC. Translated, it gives CASSYSGTGGGDGYTF.

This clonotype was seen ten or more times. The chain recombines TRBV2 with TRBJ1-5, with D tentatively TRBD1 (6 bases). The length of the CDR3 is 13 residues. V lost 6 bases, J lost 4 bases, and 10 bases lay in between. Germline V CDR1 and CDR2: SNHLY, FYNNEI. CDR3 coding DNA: TGTGCCAGCAGAACAGGGTTAAATCAGCCCCAGCATTTT. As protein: CASRTGLNQPQHF.

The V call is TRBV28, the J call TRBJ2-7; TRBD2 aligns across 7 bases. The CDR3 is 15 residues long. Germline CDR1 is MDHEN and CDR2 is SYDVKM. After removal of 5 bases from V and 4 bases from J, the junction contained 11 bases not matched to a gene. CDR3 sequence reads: CASSAGGTHIYEQYF. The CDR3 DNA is TGTGCCAGCAGTGCCGGGGGGACTCACATATACGAGCAGTACTTC.

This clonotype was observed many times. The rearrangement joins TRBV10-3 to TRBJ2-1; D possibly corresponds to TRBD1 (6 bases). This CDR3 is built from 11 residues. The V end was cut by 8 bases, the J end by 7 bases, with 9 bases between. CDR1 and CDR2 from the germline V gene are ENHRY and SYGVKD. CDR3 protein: CAIVQGNEQFF. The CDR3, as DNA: TGTGCCATCGTTCAGGGGAATGAGCAGTTCTTC.

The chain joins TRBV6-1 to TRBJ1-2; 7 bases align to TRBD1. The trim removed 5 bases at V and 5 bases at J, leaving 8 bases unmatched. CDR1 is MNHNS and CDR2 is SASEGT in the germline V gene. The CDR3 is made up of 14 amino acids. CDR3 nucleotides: TGTGCCAGCAGTAGGGGGGGACAGACTTATGGCTACACCTTC. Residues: CASSRGGQTYGYTF.

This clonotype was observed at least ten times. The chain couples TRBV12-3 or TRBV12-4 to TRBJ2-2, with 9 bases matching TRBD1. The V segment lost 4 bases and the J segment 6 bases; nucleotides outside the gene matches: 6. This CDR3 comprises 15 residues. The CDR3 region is CASSSTRTGAGELFF. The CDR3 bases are TGTGCCAGCAGTTCCACGAGGACAGGGGCCGGGGAGCTGTTTTTT.

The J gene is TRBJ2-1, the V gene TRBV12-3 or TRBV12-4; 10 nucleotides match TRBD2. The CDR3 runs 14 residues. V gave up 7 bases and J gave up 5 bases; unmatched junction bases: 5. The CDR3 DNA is TGTGCCAGCACTAGCGGGAGTATCAACAATGAGCAGTTCTTC. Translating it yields CASTSGSINNEQFF.

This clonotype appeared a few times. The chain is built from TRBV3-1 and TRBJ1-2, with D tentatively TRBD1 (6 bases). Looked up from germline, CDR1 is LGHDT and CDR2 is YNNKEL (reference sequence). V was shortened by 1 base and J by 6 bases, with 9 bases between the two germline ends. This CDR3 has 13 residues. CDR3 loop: CASSQVQGNGYTF. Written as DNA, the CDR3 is TGTGCCAGCAGCCAAGTCCAGGGGAATGGCTACACCTTC.

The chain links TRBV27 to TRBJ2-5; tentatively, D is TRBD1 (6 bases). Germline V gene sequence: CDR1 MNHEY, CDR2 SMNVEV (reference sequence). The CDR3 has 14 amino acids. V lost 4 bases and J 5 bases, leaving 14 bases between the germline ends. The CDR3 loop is CASSSTSQGETQYF. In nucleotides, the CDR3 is TGTGCCAGCAGTTCTACCAGCCAGGGGGAGACCCAGTACTTC.

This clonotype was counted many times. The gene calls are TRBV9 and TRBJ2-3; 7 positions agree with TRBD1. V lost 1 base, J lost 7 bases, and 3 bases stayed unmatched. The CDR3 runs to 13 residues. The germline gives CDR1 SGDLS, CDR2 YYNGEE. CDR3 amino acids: CASSVSGQHTQYF. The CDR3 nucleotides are TGTGCCAGCAGCGTATCGGGACAGCATACGCAGTATTTT.

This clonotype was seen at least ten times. The CDR3 bases are TGCAGTGCTATCTCAAGCGGAGGGAGCCGGGGGAATGAGCAGTTCTTC. Protein: CSAISSGGSRGNEQFF. The rearrangement joins TRBV20-1 to TRBJ2-1; weak D call: TRBD2 (6 bases). The germline gives CDR1 DFQATT, CDR2 SNEGSKA (reference sequence). The CDR3 consists of 16 residues. V lost 4 bases and J 7 bases, leaving 23 bases between the germline ends.